The 32 T cell receptor beta chains presented below share a single source sample, sequenced in a study of T cells expressing NK-cell markers. Following a re-call of the 5' RACE reads, TCRdb has one entry per CDR3 protein and lacks DNA. Across fewer than 400,000 distinct CDR3 sequences, the top ten clones capture 5.2% of the sample. Sequenced input: blood T cells: a sorted CD56 or NKG2C T cell subset, CD4+ or CD8+ T cells, or bulk PBMC T cells (not recorded which). These receptors came from a man aged 18-69 years in good health.

The rearrangement joins TRBV11-2 to TRBJ2-5; TCRdb selects TRBD1, and the lack of DNA leaves this call unchecked. The length of the CDR3 is 15 residues. CDR1 and CDR2 from the germline V gene are SGHAT and FQNNGV. Here the CDR3 reads CASSFWYREEETQYF.

The CDR3 spells CASSLEGQGLTLHF. The chain links TRBV5-5 to TRBJ1-6; TCRdb lists TRBD1, though no DNA is available to test this call. The CDR3 runs to 14 residues. Per germline, CDR1 SGHKS and CDR2 YYEKEE (reference sequence).

The V call is TRBV6-5, the J call TRBJ2-5; with no DNA, the TCRdb D assignment of TRBD1 cannot be verified. Germline V CDR1 and CDR2: MNHEY, SVGAGI. This CDR3 is 15 amino acids long. CDR3 amino acids: CASSSPGGEKETQYF.

CDR3 loop: CASSPRTGEGTDTQYF. The V and J genes are TRBV9 and TRBJ2-3; TCRdb's assignment of TRBD1 cannot be checked, as there is no DNA. The CDR3 has 16 amino acids. The germline gives CDR1 SGDLS, CDR2 YYNGEE.

The V gene is TRBV20-1, the J gene TRBJ2-2; TCRdb designates TRBD1, a call that cannot be tested without DNA. Germline V gene lookup returns CDR1 DFQATT and CDR2 SNEGSKA (reference sequence). This CDR3 is built from 13 residues. This CDR3 reads CSLQTGNTGELFF.

The V and J genes are TRBV10-3 and TRBJ2-5; the D gene TCRdb calls, TRBD1, cannot be checked with no DNA. This CDR3 has 12 amino acids. Germline V gene lookup returns CDR1 ENHRY and CDR2 SYGVKD. CDR3 amino acids: CAIGQKQETQYF.

The chain has TRBV6-4 and TRBJ2-2. This CDR3 is 17 amino acids long. CDR1 and CDR2 from the germline V gene are MRHNA and SNTAGT. The CDR3 region is CASSDENTLMNTGELFF.

This chain connects TRBV5-1 to TRBJ2-6. The CDR3 loop spans 15 amino acids. The germline gives CDR1 SGHRS, CDR2 YFSETQ. The chain's CDR3 is CASSNSYRSDNVLTF.

The V call is TRBV20-1, the J call TRBJ1-5. CDR3 length equals 15 residues. Germline CDR1 is DFQATT and CDR2 is SNEGSKA (reference sequence). The CDR3 sequence: CSARPFSYSNQPQHF.

This sequence joins TRBV27 and TRBJ2-2. Germline V lookup: CDR1 MNHEY, CDR2 SMNVEV (reference sequence). The CDR3 is 16 residues long. The CDR3 protein is CASSWSALSNTGELFF.

This CDR3 is CASSQDGRRKQYF. J is TRBJ2-7 and V is TRBV3-1. The length of the CDR3 is 13 residues. Per the germline V gene, CDR1 is LGHDT and CDR2 is YNNKEL (reference sequence).

The chain recombines TRBV12-3 or TRBV12-4 with TRBJ1-6; as DNA is missing, the TRBD1 call by TCRdb cannot be tested. The CDR3 is made up of 14 amino acids. This CDR3 is CASSSSWGISPLHF.

This chain joins TRBV7-2 and TRBJ2-1; there is no DNA to check the TCRdb D call of TRBD1. Germline CDR1 reads SGHTA; CDR2 reads FQGNSA. This CDR3 contains 15 residues. The CDR3 spells CASSKGGQGANEQFF.

The chain uses TRBV3-1 and TRBJ2-1; TCRdb's D gene call, TRBD1, goes unchecked for lack of DNA. CDR1 is LGHDT and CDR2 is YNNKEL in the germline V gene (reference sequence). The CDR3 covers 17 residues. The CDR3 loop is CASSRSIGGQAYNEQFF.

The chain couples TRBV5-1 to TRBJ1-4. Germline assignment: CDR1 SGHRS and CDR2 YFSETQ. The CDR3 has 14 residues. CDR3 protein: CASSLGNIREKLFF. Combining the CDR3 with reference TRBV5-1 and TRBJ1-4 gives the whole variable domain KAGVTQTPRYLIKTRGQQVTLSCSPISGHRSVSWYQQTPGQGLQFLFEYFSETQRNKGNFPGRFSGRQFSNSRSEMNVSTLELGDSALYLCASSLGNIREKLFFGSGTQLSVL.

The chain links TRBV5-5 to TRBJ2-2; TCRdb's D call, TRBD1, is unchecked because there is no DNA. The germline V gene has CDR1 SGHKS and CDR2 YYEKEE (reference sequence). This CDR3 has 16 amino acids. The CDR3 loop reads CASSPTQRGSTGELFF.

The V and J genes are TRBV11-2 and TRBJ2-4; with no DNA, the TCRdb D assignment of TRBD1 cannot be verified. This CDR3 contains 19 residues. CDR1 SGHAT and CDR2 FQNNGV come from the germline V gene. The CDR3 protein is CASSLNRVRTGGAVNIQYF.

The chain employs TRBV3-1 and TRBJ2-5. The length of the CDR3 is 16 residues. Looked up from germline, CDR1 is LGHDT and CDR2 is YNNKEL (reference sequence). Here the CDR3 reads CASSPSELKYQETQYF.

Here the CDR3 reads CASSPRTDLWGNQPQHF. V and J are TRBV18 and TRBJ1-5. The CDR3 has 17 amino acids. Per germline, CDR1 KGHSH and CDR2 LQKENI.

V usage is TRBV6-5 and J usage is TRBJ2-7; TCRdb selects TRBD1, and the lack of DNA leaves this call unchecked. Germline V gene sequence: CDR1 MNHEY, CDR2 SVGAGI. This CDR3 is built from 15 residues. The CDR3 protein is CASSTSQGDSYEQYF.

The chain has TRBV5-1 and TRBJ2-7. Germline V CDR1 and CDR2: SGHRS, YFSETQ. This CDR3 region has 15 residues. The chain's CDR3 is CASRSQNTAAYEQYF.

The rearrangement links TRBV11-2 to TRBJ2-1; TCRdb returns TRBD1, unconfirmable since there is no DNA. The germline V gene has CDR1 SGHAT and CDR2 FQNNGV. This CDR3 spans 15 amino acids. Here the CDR3 reads CASSLKLAGSAEQFF.

The chain couples TRBV12-3 or TRBV12-4 to TRBJ2-2; TCRdb returns TRBD2, unconfirmable since there is no DNA. The CDR3 is 15 residues long. The CDR3 loop reads CASLGGGRNTGELFF.

The chain recombines TRBV24-1 with TRBJ2-3; TCRdb selects TRBD1, and the lack of DNA leaves this call unchecked. The CDR3 covers 17 residues. Germline V gene sequence: CDR1 KGHDR, CDR2 SFDVKD. The CDR3 is CATSDSRPGQSADTQYF.

The chain carries TRBV6-5 and TRBJ2-1; TCRdb's assignment of TRBD2 cannot be checked, as there is no DNA. CDR3 length equals 14 residues. Germline V gene lookup returns CDR1 MNHEY and CDR2 SVGAGI. CDR3 residues: CASSSHGLVNEQFF.

The chain combines TRBV5-1 with TRBJ2-7; TCRdb lists TRBD2, though no DNA is available to test this call. Germline loops: CDR1 SGHRS, CDR2 YFSETQ. The CDR3 is made up of 15 amino acids. This chain's CDR3 is CASSKAGMPLYEQYF.

V and J are TRBV2 and TRBJ2-7; the TCRdb D gene call, TRBD1, has no DNA to confirm it. Germline CDR1 SNHLY, CDR2 FYNNEI. The length of the CDR3 is 12 residues. The CDR3 is CASTIYRGVKYF.

CDR3 amino acids: CASSQGGRNSPLHF. The V and J genes are TRBV3-1 and TRBJ1-6; without DNA, the TCRdb call of TRBD1 cannot be checked. The CDR3 is made up of 14 amino acids. The germline gives CDR1 LGHDT, CDR2 YNNKEL (reference sequence).

The chain employs TRBV7-2 and TRBJ1-6; there is no DNA to check the TCRdb D call of TRBD1. CDR1 and CDR2 from the germline V gene are SGHTA and FQGNSA. CDR3 size: 16 residues. CDR3 region: CASSSKGDRVNSPLHF.

The chain combines TRBV7-8 with TRBJ1-2; TCRdb's D gene call, TRBD1, goes unchecked for lack of DNA. Germline V gene lookup returns CDR1 SGHVS and CDR2 FQNEAQ. This CDR3 is built from 15 residues. This CDR3 reads CASSLITQGVDGYTF.

The chain has TRBV7-6 and TRBJ1-1. The CDR3 is made up of 13 amino acids. Germline values: CDR1 SGHVS, CDR2 FNYEAQ. CDR3 amino acids: CASSSNPNTEAFF.

This chain links TRBV19 with TRBJ2-4; the D gene TCRdb calls, TRBD2, cannot be checked with no DNA. The CDR3 spans 13 residues. Germline values: CDR1 LNHDA, CDR2 SQIVND (reference sequence). CDR3 sequence: CASSIRQGGIQYF.